A single sample gave rise to the 7 T cell receptor beta chains below, sequenced in a study of blood T cell repertoires in COVID-19. Sequenced by immunoSEQ multiplex PCR; TCRdb stores in-frame clones only, minus some. The table has 370,000 or so clones, roughly four fifths seen once. Specimen: peripheral blood. The origin of the receptors is a human donor with acute or convalescent COVID-19. The donor label of this sample is uncertain.

V and J are TRBV27 and TRBJ1-6, with TRBD1 identical over 7 bases. Trimming took 7 bases from V and 0 from J; bases not matched to a gene: 9. Germline CDR1 MNHEY, CDR2 SMNVEV (reference sequence). The CDR3 consists of 17 residues. CDR3 protein: CASMGQTTSSYNSPLHF. The CDR3 DNA reads as TGTGCCAGCATGGGACAGACGACGAGCTCCTATAATTCACCCCTCCACTTT.

This sequence joins TRBV5-5 and TRBJ2-1, with 7 positions matching TRBD1. V gave up 4 bases and J gave up 4 bases; unmatched junction bases: 8. Germline V gene sequence: CDR1 SGHKS, CDR2 YYEKEE (reference sequence). The CDR3 is 15 amino acids. The DNA for the CDR3 is TGTGCCAGCAGCAGGGACAGTGGCCAATACAATGAGCAGTTCTTC. This translates into CASSRDSGQYNEQFF.

The chain links TRBV12-3 or TRBV12-4 to TRBJ1-1, with no clear D. Trimming pared 6 bases from V and 1 base from J, leaving 9 bases between. The CDR3 consists of 13 residues. CDR3 nucleotide sequence: TGTGCCAGCAGAAGGAGCCCGAACACTGAAGCTTTCTTT. The encoded protein is CASRRSPNTEAFF.

J is TRBJ1-2 and V is TRBV2, with D perhaps matching TRBD1 (6 bases). V gave up 6 bases and J gave up 2 bases, with 16 bases separating them. The germline V gene has CDR1 SNHLY and CDR2 FYNNEI. CDR3 size: 15 residues. The CDR3 reads CASSEDRLGNYGYTF. CDR3 in DNA: TGTGCCAGCAGCGAGGACAGACTCGGGAACTATGGCTACACCTTC.

The chain combines TRBV5-1 with TRBJ2-1; unclear D gene. V lost 5 bases and J lost 4, with 10 bases in between. This CDR3 region has 13 residues. Germline lookup yields CDR1 SGHRS and CDR2 YFSETQ. The CDR3 sequence: CASRRQEYNEQFF. The CDR3 nucleotides read TGCGCCAGCAGACGACAAGAATACAATGAGCAGTTCTTC.

This chain uses TRBV3-1 (or the pseudogene TRBV3-2) with TRBJ1-6, with D possibly being TRBD1 (5 bases). This CDR3 is built from 14 residues. Germline V lookup: CDR1 LGHDT, CDR2 YNNKEL (reference sequence). The V end lost 1 base, the J end lost 10 bases, and 11 bases lay between the germline ends. The CDR3 DNA sequence: TGTGCCAGCAGCCAAGGGGGCTCTGTCTCACCCCTCCACTTT. The encoded protein is CASSQGGSVSPLHF.

This clone occurred once. V and J are TRBV19 and TRBJ1-5, with 11 bases lining up with TRBD1. V dropped 6 bases and J dropped 5; count of bases not matched to a gene: 12. Germline V gives CDR1 LNHDA, CDR2 SQIVND (reference sequence). This CDR3 contains 17 residues. The CDR3 DNA sequence: TGTGCCAGTAGGCGGACAGGGGGCTTCACTCCCGATCAGCCCCAGCATTTT. It encodes CASRRTGGFTPDQPQHF.